Listed here is a single TCR beta chain. Its antigen is still unknown. The data are from a study of cytomegalovirus exposure and HLA in healthy donors. At sampling all donors were nominally healthy, likely with unrecorded immune exposures. The PCR was carried out with 60 Vbeta primers and 13 Jbeta primers. Libraries were prepared by immunoSEQ multiplex PCR; TCRdb keeps only in-frame clonotypes and omits some of them. The sample shows 90,000 to 150,000 clones, approximately 80% of them seen only once. Findings of the study overall: In a later analysis, TCR beta V- and J-gene trimming was associated with a missense DCLRE1C variant. For most subjects, TCR beta sequences were reported to predict HLA-A and HLA-B alleles with accuracy.

Germline V gene lookup returns CDR1 WNHNN and CDR2 SYGVQD (reference sequence). V gave up 3 bases and J gave up 5 bases, with 8 bases separating them. There are 13 residues in the CDR3. Sequencing was carried out using PBMCs. The chain recombines TRBV10-1 with TRBJ2-1; D gene uncertain. The source of this sequence is a woman younger than 30 in good health and CMV-seronegative. In DNA, the CDR3 is TGCGCCAGCAGTGAACAGCCGAACAATGAGCAGTTCTTC. This sequence encodes CASSEQPNNEQFF.